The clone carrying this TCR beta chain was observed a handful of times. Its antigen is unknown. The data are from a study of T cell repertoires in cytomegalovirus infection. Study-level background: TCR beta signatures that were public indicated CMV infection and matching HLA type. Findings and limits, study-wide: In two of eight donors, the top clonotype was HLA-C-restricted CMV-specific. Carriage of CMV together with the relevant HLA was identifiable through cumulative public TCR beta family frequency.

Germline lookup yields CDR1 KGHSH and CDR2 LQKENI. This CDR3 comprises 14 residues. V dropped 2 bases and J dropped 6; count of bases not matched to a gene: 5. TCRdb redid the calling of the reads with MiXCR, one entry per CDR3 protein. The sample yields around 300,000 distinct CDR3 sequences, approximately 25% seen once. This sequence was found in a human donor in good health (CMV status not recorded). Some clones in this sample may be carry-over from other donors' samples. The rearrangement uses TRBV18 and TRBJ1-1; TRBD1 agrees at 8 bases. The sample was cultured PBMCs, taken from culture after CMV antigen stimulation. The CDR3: CASSPKTGASEAFF. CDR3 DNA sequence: TGTGCCAGCTCACCAAAGACAGGGGCGTCTGAAGCTTTCTTT.